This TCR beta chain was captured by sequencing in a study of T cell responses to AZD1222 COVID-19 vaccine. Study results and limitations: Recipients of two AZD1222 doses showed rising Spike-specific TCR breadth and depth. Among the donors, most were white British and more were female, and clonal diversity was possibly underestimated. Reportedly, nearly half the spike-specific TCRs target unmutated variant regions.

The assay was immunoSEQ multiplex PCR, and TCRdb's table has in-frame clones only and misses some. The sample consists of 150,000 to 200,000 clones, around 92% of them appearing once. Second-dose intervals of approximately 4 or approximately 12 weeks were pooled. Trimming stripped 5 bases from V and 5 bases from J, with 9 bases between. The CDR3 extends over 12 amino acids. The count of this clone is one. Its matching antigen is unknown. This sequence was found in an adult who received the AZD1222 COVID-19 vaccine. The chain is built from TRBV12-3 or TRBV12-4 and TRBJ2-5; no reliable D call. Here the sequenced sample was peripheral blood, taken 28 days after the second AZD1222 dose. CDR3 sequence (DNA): TGTGCCAGCAGTCCTTCAGGCGAGACCCAGTACTTC. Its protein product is CASSPSGETQYF.